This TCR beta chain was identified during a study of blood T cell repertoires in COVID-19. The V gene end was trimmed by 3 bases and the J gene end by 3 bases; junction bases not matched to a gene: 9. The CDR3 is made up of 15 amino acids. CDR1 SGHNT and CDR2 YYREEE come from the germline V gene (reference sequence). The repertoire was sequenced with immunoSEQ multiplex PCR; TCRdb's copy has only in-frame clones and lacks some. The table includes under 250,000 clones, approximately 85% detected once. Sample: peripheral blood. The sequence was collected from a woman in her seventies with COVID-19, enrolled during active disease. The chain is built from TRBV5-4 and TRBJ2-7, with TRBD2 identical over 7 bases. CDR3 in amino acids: CASSSAGRAYYEQYF. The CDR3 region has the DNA TGTGCCAGCAGCTCGGCGGGGAGGGCCTACTACGAGCAGTACTTC.